This T cell receptor (beta chain) was observed in a study of OX40 agonist ivuxolimab in advanced cancers. Study-wide background: Given to patients was ivuxolimab, an agonistic anti-OX40 (CD134) antibody. Three patients showed partial responses: one hepatocellular carcinoma and two cutaneous melanoma cases. Patients were roughly 83% male with ages roughly 23 to 79, mean approximately 55.

Sequencing was performed with immunoSEQ multiplex PCR; in TCRdb, only in-frame clones are kept and a portion is missing. This sample carries about 65,000 clones, around 86% of them seen once, and the ten largest clones take over 0.3%. The sampling schedule covered blood at baseline, cycle 4 day 1, and cycle 7 day 1. Germline values: CDR1 MNHEY, CDR2 SMNVEV (reference sequence). This CDR3 contains 14 residues. The V end was cut by 7 bases, the J end by 1 base, with 13 bases between. This sequence originates from an adult with an advanced solid tumor such as melanoma, head and neck, liver or kidney cancer. The gene calls are TRBV27 and TRBJ1-1; D unclear. This sample comprised CD4+ or CD8+ T cells sorted from blood, obtained in a trial of the OX40 agonist ivuxolimab. The chain's CDR3 is CASKRIDPNTEAFF. The CDR3 coding sequence is TGTGCCAGCAAGAGGATCGACCCGAACACTGAAGCTTTCTTT.